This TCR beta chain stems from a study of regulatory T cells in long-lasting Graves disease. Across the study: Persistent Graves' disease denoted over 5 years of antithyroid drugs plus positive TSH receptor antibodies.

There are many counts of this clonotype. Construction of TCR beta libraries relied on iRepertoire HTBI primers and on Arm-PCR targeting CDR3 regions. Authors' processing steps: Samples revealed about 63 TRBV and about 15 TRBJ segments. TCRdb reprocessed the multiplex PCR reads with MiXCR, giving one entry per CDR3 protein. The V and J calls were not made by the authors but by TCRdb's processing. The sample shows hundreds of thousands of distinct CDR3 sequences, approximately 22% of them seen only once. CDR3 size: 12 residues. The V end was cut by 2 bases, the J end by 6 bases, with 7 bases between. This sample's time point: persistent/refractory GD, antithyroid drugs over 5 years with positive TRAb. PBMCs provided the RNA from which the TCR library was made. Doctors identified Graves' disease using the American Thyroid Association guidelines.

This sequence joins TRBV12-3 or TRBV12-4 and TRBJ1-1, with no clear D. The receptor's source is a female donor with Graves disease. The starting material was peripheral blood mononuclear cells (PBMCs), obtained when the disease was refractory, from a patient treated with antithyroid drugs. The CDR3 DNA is TGTGCCAGCAGTTTATCTCCCCCTGAAGCTTTCTTT. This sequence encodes CASSLSPPEAFF.